This TCR beta chain was observed in a study of blood T cell repertoires in COVID-19. J lost 4 bases, V lost 4 bases, and 4 bases had no gene match. There are 15 residues in the CDR3. Germline V CDR1 and CDR2: SGHDN, FVKESK. Sequencing used immunoSEQ multiplex PCR; TCRdb keeps in-frame clones, though not all of them. The data hold a few hundred thousand clones, with nearly 90% observed a single time. This chain connects TRBV14 to TRBJ2-1, with 10 nucleotides matching TRBD2. The sequence derives from a woman in her thirties or forties with COVID-19, enrolled during active disease. The sequencing input was peripheral blood. CDR3 sequence reads: CASSPLAGLYNEQFF. In DNA, the CDR3 is TGTGCCAGCAGCCCACTAGCGGGGCTTTACAATGAGCAGTTCTTC.